One sample yielded the 23 T cell receptor beta chains listed below, sequenced in a study of T cell clonotyping in hematopoietic cell transplantation. TCRdb's table, derived via immunoSEQ multiplex PCR, lists solely in-frame clones and lacks some. This table holds around 16,000 clones, around 55% found once. Here the sequenced sample was PBMCs, taken 30 days after allogeneic stem cell transplant. Receptors were obtained from a male patient aged 45-60 years who had an allogeneic stem cell transplant from an unrelated donor, so T cells may come from the graft donor. Some clones in this sample may be carry-over from other donors' samples.

The rearrangement uses TRBV20-1 and TRBJ1-2, with 9 bases identical to TRBD1. V shed 5 bases and J 6 bases; nucleotides not matched to a gene: 1. Germline V CDR1 and CDR2: DFQATT, SNEGSKA (reference sequence). This CDR3 is 11 amino acids long. This CDR3 reads CSAWTGDGYTF. CDR3 coding DNA: TGCAGTGCTTGGACAGGGGATGGCTACACCTTC.

This chain connects TRBV30 to TRBJ1-5; TRBD1 matches at 11 bases. The CDR3 consists of 16 residues. Germline trimming cut 2 bases from V and 7 bases from J; bases unmatched to any gene: 10. In germline, CDR1 is GTSNPN, CDR2 SVGIG (reference sequence). The CDR3 reads CAWSKGTGGSRQPQHF. CDR3 DNA: TGTGCCTGGAGTAAGGGGACAGGGGGTAGCAGGCAGCCCCAGCATTTT.

This sequence joins TRBV6-5 and TRBJ1-5, with a weak D call TRBD1 (6 bases). Per germline, CDR1 MNHEY and CDR2 SVGAGI. This CDR3 spans 13 amino acids. V was shortened by 8 bases and J by 7 bases, with 15 bases between the two germline ends. CDR3 nucleotides: TGTGCCAGCGCCCGGGGGCAGGGGCAGCCCCAGCATTTT. This encodes CASARGQGQPQHF.

The chain carries TRBV5-6 and TRBJ2-7; 8 bases fit TRBD2. Germline V gene sequence: CDR1 SGHDT, CDR2 YYEEEE. The trim removed 1 base at V and 0 bases at J, leaving 3 bases unmatched. This CDR3 spans 15 amino acids. CDR3 DNA sequence: TGTGCCAGCAGCTTGCTCAGCGGGGGCTCCTACGAGCAGTACTTC. Its protein product is CASSLLSGGSYEQYF.

CDR3 region: CSVDIGTEAFF. The CDR3 DNA reads TGCAGCGTTGACATAGGAACTGAAGCTTTCTTT. V usage is TRBV29-1 and J usage is TRBJ1-1; D not certain. V lost 3 bases to trimming and J lost 5 bases, with 7 bases between them. Germline CDR1 is SQVTM and CDR2 is ANQGSEA. The CDR3 is 11 amino acids.

This clone was picked up one time. This chain links TRBV28 with TRBJ1-1; D is unclear. This CDR3 has 13 residues. V was trimmed by 1 base and J by 6 bases, leaving 9 bases between them. Germline values: CDR1 MDHEN, CDR2 SYDVKM. CDR3 in DNA: TGTGCCAGCAGTTTATTAACAAGTTCTGAAGCTTTCTTT. It specifies CASSLLTSSEAFF.

This chain links TRBV10-1 with TRBJ1-3; D is perhaps TRBD1 (6 bases). Deletions cut 3 bases from V and 0 bases from J, with 6 bases between. Germline V gene lookup returns CDR1 WNHNN and CDR2 SYGVQD (reference sequence). The CDR3 is made up of 14 amino acids. CDR3 coding DNA: TGCGCCAGCAGTGACAGGGGCTCTGGAAACACCATATATTTT. Its translation is CASSDRGSGNTIYF.

To note about this clone: The conserved phenylalanine or tryptophan normally closing the CDR3 is absent here, so this likely arose from a read error. The chain combines TRBV7-2 with TRBJ1-5; D is possibly TRBD1 (6 bases). CDR3 length: 16 residues. Germline CDR1 SGHTA, CDR2 FQGNSA. The CDR3 sequence is CASSSSLRGGNQPQHS. As DNA, the CDR3 is TGTGCCAGCAGCTCTTCACTGAGGGGGGGCAACCAGCCCCAGCATTCT.

The CDR3 loop reads CASSVGPWRGETQYF. The DNA of the CDR3 is TGTGCCAGCAGCGTAGGTCCGTGGCGGGGGGAGACCCAGTACTTC. V is TRBV9 and J is TRBJ2-5; 7 bases are shared with TRBD2. After removal of 0 bases from V and 5 bases from J, the junction contained 7 bases not matched to a gene. Germline CDR1 is SGDLS and CDR2 is YYNGEE. There are 15 residues in the CDR3.

The DNA of the CDR3 is TGTGCCAGCAGTTACTCGGGGCGGGGAGCTTCCTACGAGCAGTACTTC. This translates into CASSYSGRGASYEQYF. This chain joins TRBV6-5 and TRBJ2-5, with a possible D match to TRBD2 (6 bases). TRBJ2-7 matches the DNA end more closely, so the J call is doubtful. This CDR3 has 16 residues. Germline loops: CDR1 MNHEY, CDR2 SVGAGI.

This clone is termed medium-sized. The chain combines TRBV6-5 with TRBJ2-5; TRBD2 is a possible D gene (5 bases). The germline V gene has CDR1 MNHEY and CDR2 SVGAGI. The CDR3 has 13 amino acids. The V and J ends lost 8 bases and 7 bases respectively, with 17 bases between them. The CDR3 bases are TGTGCCAGCTCCCTTAGCGACGGAGGGACCCAGTACTTC. The encoded protein is CASSLSDGGTQYF.

This clone appeared a single time. The rearrangement links TRBV20-1 to TRBJ2-5, with D hard to call. CDR1 DFQATT and CDR2 SNEGSKA come from the germline V gene (reference sequence). The CDR3 contains 11 residues. Trimming took 5 bases from V and 2 from J, leaving 6 bases between them. The CDR3: CSAPKQETQYF. CDR3 bases: TGCAGTGCTCCGAAACAAGAGACCCAGTACTTC.

This chain joins TRBV6-5 and TRBJ2-4; D is possibly TRBD1 (6 bases). This CDR3 has 16 amino acids. The V gene's germline CDR1 is MNHEY and CDR2 SVGAGI. The germline V and J ends were trimmed by 6 bases and 0 bases, with 15 bases remaining between them. CDR3 nucleotide sequence: TGTGCCAGCAGCTACAGAAGGACAGTAGCCAAAAACATTCAGTACTTC. Translating it yields CASSYRRTVAKNIQYF.

The gene calls are TRBV7-2 and TRBJ1-2; D call uncertain. The germline V gene encodes CDR1 SGHTA and CDR2 FQGNSA. The CDR3 extends over 13 amino acids. V gave up 1 base and J gave up 0 bases, with 3 bases separating them. The CDR3 reads CASSLGANYGYTF. DNA for the CDR3: TGTGCCAGCAGCTTAGGAGCTAACTATGGCTACACCTTC.

The V and J genes are TRBV29-1 and TRBJ1-2; 9 bases fit TRBD1. Looked up from germline, CDR1 is SQVTM and CDR2 is ANQGSEA. The J segment lost 8 bases and the V segment lost 3 bases, leaving 4 bases of the junction unmatched. This CDR3 contains 12 residues. The CDR3 spells CSVEGQGLGYTF. As DNA, the CDR3 is TGCAGCGTTGAGGGACAGGGCTTGGGCTACACCTTC.

This clone showed up just a few times. The chain carries TRBV10-1 and TRBJ2-2; D possibly matches TRBD1 or TRBD2 (5 bases each). The ends were cut back, 3 bases at V and 7 bases at J, with 9 bases in the middle. This CDR3 spans 13 amino acids. Germline V gene data show CDR1 as WNHNN and CDR2 as SYGVQD (reference sequence). The DNA of the CDR3 is TGCGCCAGCAGTGAAACGGGACGCGGGGAGCTGTTTTTT. Translating it yields CASSETGRGELFF.

The chain employs TRBV27 and TRBJ1-2, with D unresolved. Germline V gene sequence: CDR1 MNHEY, CDR2 SMNVEV (reference sequence). There are 14 residues in the CDR3. V lost 5 bases to trimming and J lost 7 bases, with 17 bases between them. This CDR3 is CASSELGSVFGYTF. The CDR3 nucleotides are TGTGCCAGCAGTGAGCTCGGGTCGGTATTTGGCTACACCTTC.

This clone showed up just a few times. The chain employs TRBV6-1 and TRBJ1-6; D gene ambiguous. V lost 6 bases and J 0 bases, leaving 6 bases between the germline ends. Germline V gives CDR1 MNHNS, CDR2 SASEGT. This CDR3 contains 14 residues. CDR3 DNA: TGTGCCAGCAGCCCAAGCTCCTATAATTCACCCCTCCACTTT. Protein: CASSPSSYNSPLHF.

This chain uses TRBV6-1 with TRBJ2-2; 11 bases map to TRBD2. The CDR3 has 15 residues. Germline V gives CDR1 MNHNS, CDR2 SASEGT. J gave up 3 bases and V 4 bases, and 1 base lay outside the gene matches. The CDR3: CASSGLAGYTGELFF. The CDR3, as DNA: TGTGCCAGCAGTGGACTAGCGGGGTACACCGGGGAGCTGTTTTTT.

The chain uses TRBV30 and TRBJ2-3, with 12 bases identical to TRBD2. The germline V gene has CDR1 GTSNPN and CDR2 SVGIG (reference sequence). The CDR3 loop spans 13 amino acids. V was clipped by 2 bases and J by 9 bases; unmatched bases: 3. Here the CDR3 DNA reads TGTGCCTGGAGTCTAGCGGGGGGGCGAACGCAGTATTTT. Encoded protein: CAWSLAGGRTQYF.

This clone was observed a few times. The CDR3: CASSLQGEETQYF. CDR3 DNA: TGTGCCAGCAGCTTACAGGGGGAAGAGACCCAGTACTTC. The chain has TRBV7-3 and TRBJ2-5; TRBD1 matches at 7 bases. The trim removed 2 bases at V and 3 bases at J, leaving 0 bases unmatched. Per germline, CDR1 SGHTA and CDR2 FQGTGA. CDR3 length: 13 residues.

The chain couples TRBV28 to TRBJ2-7; maybe TRBD2 (6 bases). The CDR3 length is 14 residues. The ends were cut back, 6 bases at V and 3 bases at J, with 15 bases in the middle. In germline, CDR1 is MDHEN, CDR2 SYDVKM. The CDR3 sequence is CASSQTPGVYEQYF. The CDR3 DNA follows: TGTGCCAGCAGCCAAACCCCGGGAGTCTACGAGCAGTACTTC.

The chain carries TRBV28 and TRBJ1-2; 10 nucleotides line up with TRBD1. This CDR3 has 16 amino acids. V was pared by 5 bases and J by 4 bases, with 10 bases of the junction left unmatched. In germline, CDR1 is MDHEN, CDR2 SYDVKM. The CDR3: CASSPRDRGQGYGYTF. As DNA, the CDR3 is TGTGCCAGCAGTCCCCGAGACAGGGGGCAAGGCTATGGCTACACCTTC.